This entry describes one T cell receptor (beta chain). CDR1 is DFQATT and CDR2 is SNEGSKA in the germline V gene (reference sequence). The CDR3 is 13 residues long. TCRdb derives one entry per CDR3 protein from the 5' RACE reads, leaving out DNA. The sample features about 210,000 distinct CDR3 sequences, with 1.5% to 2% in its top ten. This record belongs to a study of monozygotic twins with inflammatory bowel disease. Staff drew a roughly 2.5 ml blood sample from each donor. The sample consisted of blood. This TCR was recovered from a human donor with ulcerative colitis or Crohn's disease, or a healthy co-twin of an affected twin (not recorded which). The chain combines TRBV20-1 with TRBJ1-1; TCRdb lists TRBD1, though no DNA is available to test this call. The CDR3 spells CSALDRGSTEAFF.